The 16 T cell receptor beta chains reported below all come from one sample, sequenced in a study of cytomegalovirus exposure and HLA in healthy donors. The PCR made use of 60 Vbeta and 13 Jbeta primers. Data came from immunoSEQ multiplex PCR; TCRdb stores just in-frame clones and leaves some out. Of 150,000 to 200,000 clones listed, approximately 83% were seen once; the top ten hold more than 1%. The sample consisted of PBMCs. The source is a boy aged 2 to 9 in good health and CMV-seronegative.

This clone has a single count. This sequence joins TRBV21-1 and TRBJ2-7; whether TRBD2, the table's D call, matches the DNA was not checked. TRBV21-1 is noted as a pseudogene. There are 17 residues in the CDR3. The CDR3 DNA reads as TGTGCCAGCAGCAGCCGACGGAGGGTGGGGCCGACCTACGAGCAGTACTTC. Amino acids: CASSSRRRVGPTYEQYF.

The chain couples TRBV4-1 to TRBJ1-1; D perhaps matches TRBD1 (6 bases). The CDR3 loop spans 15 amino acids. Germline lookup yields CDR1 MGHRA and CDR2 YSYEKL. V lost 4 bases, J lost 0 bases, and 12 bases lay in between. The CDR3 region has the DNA TGCGCCAGCAGCCCTCCGGGACATTTGAACACTGAAGCTTTCTTT. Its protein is CASSPPGHLNTEAFF.

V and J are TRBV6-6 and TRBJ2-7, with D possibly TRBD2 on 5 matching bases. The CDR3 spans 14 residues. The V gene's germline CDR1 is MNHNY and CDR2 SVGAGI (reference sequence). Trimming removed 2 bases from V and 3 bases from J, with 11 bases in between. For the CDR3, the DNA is TGTGCCAGCAGTTACGGACTTGGAAGCTACGAGCAGTACTTC. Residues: CASSYGLGSYEQYF.

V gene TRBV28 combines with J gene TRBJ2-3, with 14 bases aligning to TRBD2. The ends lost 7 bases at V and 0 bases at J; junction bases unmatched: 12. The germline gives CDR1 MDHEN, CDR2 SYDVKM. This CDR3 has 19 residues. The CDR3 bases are TGTGCCAGCACTACCGGGACTAGCGGGGGACCGCCGAGCACAGATACGCAGTATTTT. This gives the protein CASTTGTSGGPPSTDTQYF.

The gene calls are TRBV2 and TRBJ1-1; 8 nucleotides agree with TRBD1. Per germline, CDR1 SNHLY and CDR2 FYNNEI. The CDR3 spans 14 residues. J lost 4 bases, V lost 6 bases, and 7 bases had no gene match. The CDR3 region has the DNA TGTGCCAGCAGGTCGACAGGGGATGGCACTGAAGCTTTCTTT. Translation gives CASRSTGDGTEAFF.

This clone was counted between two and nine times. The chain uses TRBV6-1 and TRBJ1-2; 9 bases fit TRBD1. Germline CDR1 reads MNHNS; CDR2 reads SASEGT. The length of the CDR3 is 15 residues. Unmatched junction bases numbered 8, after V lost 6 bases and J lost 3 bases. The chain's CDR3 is CASREGQGGYYGYTF. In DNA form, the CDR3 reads TGTGCCAGCAGGGAGGGACAGGGAGGGTACTATGGCTACACCTTC.

CDR3 loop: CASSPQTGPLDTQYF. The CDR3 nucleotides read TGTGCCAGCAGCCCCCAGACAGGACCCCTCGATACGCAGTATTTT. V usage is TRBV7-7 and J usage is TRBJ2-3, with a tentative D call TRBD1 (6 bases). In germline, CDR1 is SSHAT, CDR2 FNYEAQ (reference sequence). This CDR3 has 15 residues. V dropped 5 bases and J dropped 6 bases, with 18 bases sitting between them.

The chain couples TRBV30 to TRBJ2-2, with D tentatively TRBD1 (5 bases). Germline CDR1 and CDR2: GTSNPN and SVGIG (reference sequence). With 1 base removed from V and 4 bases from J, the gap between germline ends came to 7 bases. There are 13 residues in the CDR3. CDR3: CAWSAGLTGELFF. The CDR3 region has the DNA TGTGCCTGGAGTGCAGGGCTCACCGGGGAGCTGTTTTTT.

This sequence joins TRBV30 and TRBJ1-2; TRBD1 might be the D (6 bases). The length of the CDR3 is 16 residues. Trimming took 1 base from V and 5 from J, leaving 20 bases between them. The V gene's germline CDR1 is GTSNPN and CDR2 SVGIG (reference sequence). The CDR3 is CAWSAPWTVLDYGYTF. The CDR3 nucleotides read TGTGCCTGGAGTGCGCCTTGGACAGTTTTGGATTATGGCTACACCTTC.

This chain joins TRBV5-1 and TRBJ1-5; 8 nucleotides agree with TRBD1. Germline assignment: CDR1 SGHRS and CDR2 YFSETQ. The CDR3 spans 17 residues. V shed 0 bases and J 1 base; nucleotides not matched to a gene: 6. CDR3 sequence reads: CASSLGTGGISNQPQHF. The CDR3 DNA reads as TGCGCCAGCAGCTTGGGTACAGGGGGTATAAGCAATCAGCCCCAGCATTTT. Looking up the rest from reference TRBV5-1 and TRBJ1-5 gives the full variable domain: KAGVTQTPRYLIKTRGQQVTLSCSPISGHRSVSWYQQTPGQGLQFLFEYFSETQRNKGNFPGRFSGRQFSNSRSEMNVSTLELGDSALYLCASSLGTGGISNQPQHFGDGTRLSIL.

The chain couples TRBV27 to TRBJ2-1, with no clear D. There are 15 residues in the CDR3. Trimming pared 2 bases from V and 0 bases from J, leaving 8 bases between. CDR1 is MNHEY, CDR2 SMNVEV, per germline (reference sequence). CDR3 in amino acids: CASSLLGSSYNEQFF. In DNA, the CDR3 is TGTGCCAGCAGTTTACTAGGAAGCTCCTACAATGAGCAGTTCTTC.

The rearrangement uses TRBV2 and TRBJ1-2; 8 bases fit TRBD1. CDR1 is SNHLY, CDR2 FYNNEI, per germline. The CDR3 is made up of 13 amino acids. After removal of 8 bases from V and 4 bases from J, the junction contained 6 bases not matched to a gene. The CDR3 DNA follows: TGTGCCAGCGGACAGGGCCGGGGCTATGGCTACACCTTC. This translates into CASGQGRGYGYTF.

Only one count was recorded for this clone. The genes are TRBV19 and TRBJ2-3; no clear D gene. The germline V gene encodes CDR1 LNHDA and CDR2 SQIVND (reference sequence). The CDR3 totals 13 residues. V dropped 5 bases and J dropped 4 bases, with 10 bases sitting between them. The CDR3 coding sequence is TGTGCCAGTAGTGCCCTAGTGGCAGATACGCAGTATTTT. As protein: CASSALVADTQYF.

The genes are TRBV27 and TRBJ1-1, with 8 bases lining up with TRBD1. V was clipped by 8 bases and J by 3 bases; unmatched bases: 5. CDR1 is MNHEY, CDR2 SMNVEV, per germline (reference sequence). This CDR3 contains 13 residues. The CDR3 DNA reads TGTGCCAGCGGGGGACAGGCATACACTGAAGCTTTCTTT. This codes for CASGGQAYTEAFF.

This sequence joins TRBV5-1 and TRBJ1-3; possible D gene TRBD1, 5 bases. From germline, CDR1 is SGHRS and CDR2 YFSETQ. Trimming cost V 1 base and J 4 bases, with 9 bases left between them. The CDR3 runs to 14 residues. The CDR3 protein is CASSLPGIGNTIYF. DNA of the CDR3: TGCGCCAGCAGCTTGCCAGGGATCGGAAACACCATATATTTT.

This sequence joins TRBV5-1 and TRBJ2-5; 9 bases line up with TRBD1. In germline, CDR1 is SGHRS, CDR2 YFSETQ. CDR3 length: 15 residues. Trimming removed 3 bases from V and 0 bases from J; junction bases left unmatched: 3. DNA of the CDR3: TGCGCCAGCAGCTACCGGGACAGGGACCAAGAGACCCAGTACTTC. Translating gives CASSYRDRDQETQYF.